One and the same sample provided the 5 T cell receptor beta chains below, sequenced in a study of CD8+CD57+ T cells in acquired aplastic anemia. Flow cytometry had shown expanded CD8+CD57+ cells in the patients chosen for sequencing. The template used for profiling TCR beta VDJ and CDR3 was genomic DNA. MiXCR, run by TCRdb on the reads, gives a single entry per CDR3 protein. Of under 500,000 distinct CDR3 sequences listed, more than 25% are singletons. Sequencing was carried out using sorted CD4+, CD8+, or CD8+CD57+ T cells (not recorded which) from PBMCs. The receptors originated from a human donor with aplastic anemia.

The chain joins TRBV5-6 to TRBJ2-5; 7 bases map to TRBD1. Trimming cost V 5 bases and J 3 bases; bases outside gene matches: 4. Germline CDR1 and CDR2: SGHDT and YYEEEE. The CDR3 is 13 amino acids. The chain's CDR3 is CASSRQGEETQYF. In nucleotides, the CDR3 is TGTGCCAGCAGTCGGCAGGGGGAAGAGACCCAGTACTTC.

V gene TRBV29-1 combines with J gene TRBJ2-7, with D unresolved. V shed 5 bases and J shed 11 bases, with 7 bases lying between them. This CDR3 is built from 8 residues. Germline CDR1 SQVTM, CDR2 ANQGSEA. The CDR3 DNA sequence: TGCAGCGTTCGAGACAAGTACTTC. This gives the protein CSVRDKYF.

This clonotype has a handful of counts. The chain joins TRBV6-1 to TRBJ2-7; 8 nucleotides match TRBD1. V lost 7 bases, J lost 5 bases, and 10 bases stayed unmatched. The CDR3 totals 14 residues. Germline-derived CDR1 and CDR2 are MNHNS and SASEGT. The CDR3 DNA sequence: TGTGCCAGCAACCGGGACAGGTTGTTCGACGAGCAGTACTTC. Its protein is CASNRDRLFDEQYF.

In this sample, this clonotype turned up many times. This chain connects TRBV29-1 to TRBJ1-1; 7 nucleotides agree with TRBD1. V was clipped by 5 bases and J by 3 bases; unmatched bases: 3. CDR1 SQVTM and CDR2 ANQGSEA come from the germline V gene. This CDR3 is 12 amino acids long. The DNA of the CDR3 is TGCAGCGTTCGACAGGGAGACACTGAAGCTTTCTTT. The encoded protein is CSVRQGDTEAFF.

This clonotype has a handful of counts. The chain couples TRBV7-2 to TRBJ2-7; 7 nucleotides agree with TRBD1. V shed 0 bases, J shed 5 bases, and the junction held 7 bases outside the gene matches. This CDR3 is built from 15 residues. The germline V gene has CDR1 SGHTA and CDR2 FQGNSA. CDR3 coding DNA: TGTGCCAGCAGCTTAGCGGCCAGGGGGTTAGACGAGCAGTACTTC. This sequence encodes CASSLAARGLDEQYF.